Shown below are 18 T cell receptor beta chains from a single sample sequenced in a study of vaccination and CD4 T cells after COVID-19 (dated by TCRdb to 2022 to 2024). This specimen's treatment or condition label, interpreted: approximately 10-day PBMC culture with coronavirus spike peptide pools or control peptides (ViraFEST assay). The library relied on PCR. The sequencing machine was an Illumina iSeq 100. At the Johns Hopkins FTIC core, DNA from the cultured CD4+ T cells underwent TCR sequencing with the Oncomine TCR Beta short-read assay. TCRdb reworked the public reads: Q25 trimming with fastp, MiXCR clone assembly, productive beta chains retained. Merged by CDR3 protein, the rows form single entries marked with the most common genes and DNA. The sample table contains more than 15,000 distinct CDR3 sequences; only one count was recorded for roughly 46% of them. About 27% of the sample is taken by the ten largest.

Their specific antigens are unknown. Sample: CD4+ T cells from blood, cultured in vitro, taken before SARS-CoV-2 vaccination. Every receptor here comes from a human donor who had recovered from COVID-19.

This clonotype has only a few counts. In DNA form, the CDR3 reads TGTGCCAGCAGTTTATCGGGACTAGGTTACAATGAGCAGTTCTTC. It is translated as CASSLSGLGYNEQFF. The chain recombines TRBV28 with TRBJ2-1; 8 positions agree with TRBD2. Looked up from germline, CDR1 is MDHEN and CDR2 is SYDVKM. The CDR3 is made up of 15 amino acids. Trimming at V came to 1 base and at J to 4 bases, leaving 3 bases not matched to a gene.

This sequence joins TRBV5-1 and TRBJ1-2; D is undetermined. The CDR3 consists of 13 residues. Germline assignment: CDR1 SGHRS and CDR2 YFSETQ. Trimming pared 2 bases from V and 8 bases from J, leaving 13 bases between. The CDR3 DNA reads as TGCGCCAGCAGCTTCTCAGGAAACGACGGCTACACCTTC. Its translation is CASSFSGNDGYTF.

This sequence joins TRBV19 and TRBJ1-5; D gene unclear. Between the trimmed V and J ends, which lost 4 bases and 3 bases, there was a span of 7 bases. CDR3 size: 13 residues. Germline assignment: CDR1 LNHDA and CDR2 SQIVND (reference sequence). CDR3 DNA sequence: TGTGCCAGTAGTAGGTCCGACAATCAGCCCCAGCATTTT. Amino acid sequence: CASSRSDNQPQHF. The full variable domain, rest sourced from reference TRBV19 and TRBJ1-5, is DGGITQSPKYLFRKEGQNVTLSCEQNLNHDAMYWYRQDPGQGLRLIYYSQIVNDFQKGDIAEGYSVSREKKESFPLTVTSAQKNPTAFYLCASSRSDNQPQHFGDGTRLSIL.

The chain has TRBV7-3 and TRBJ2-3; 9 nucleotides agree with TRBD2. V was pared by 5 bases and J by 0 bases, with 3 bases of the junction left unmatched. The CDR3 loop spans 15 amino acids. Germline-derived CDR1 and CDR2 are SGHTA and FQGTGA. Here the CDR3 reads CASSPGTSSTDTQYF. DNA for the CDR3: TGTGCCAGCAGCCCCGGGACTAGCAGCACAGATACGCAGTATTTT.

In nucleotides, the CDR3 is TGTGCCACCAGTGATTCAGGACAGGGCAATCAGCCCCAGCATTTT. Translated, it gives CATSDSGQGNQPQHF. The rearrangement uses TRBV24-1 and TRBJ1-5; 7 bases map to TRBD1. CDR3 length: 15 residues. Germline V gene data show CDR1 as KGHDR and CDR2 as SFDVKD. V gave up 2 bases and J gave up 2 bases; unmatched junction bases: 2.

The J gene is TRBJ2-1, the V gene TRBV6-1, with D tentatively TRBD2 (6 bases). The CDR3 is 14 residues long. Looked up from germline, CDR1 is MNHNS and CDR2 is SASEGT. V lost 4 bases to trimming and J lost 6 bases, with 13 bases between them. The CDR3 loop reads CASSVEGLSNEQFF. CDR3 nucleotides: TGTGCCAGCAGTGTGGAGGGCCTGTCCAATGAGCAGTTCTTC.

This rearrangement joins TRBV10-3 to TRBJ1-2, with D unresolved. Germline V gives CDR1 ENHRY, CDR2 SYGVKD. The CDR3 covers 15 residues. V lost 0 bases, J lost 8 bases, and 16 bases lay in between. This chain's CDR3 is CAISESVGPRWGYTF. For the CDR3, the DNA is TGTGCCATCAGTGAGTCGGTGGGCCCTCGCTGGGGCTACACCTTC.

There are a few counts of this clonotype. The rearrangement links TRBV15 to TRBJ2-7; D might be TRBD2 (5 bases). Germline V gives CDR1 LNHNV, CDR2 YYDKDF (reference sequence). The CDR3 totals 13 residues. The germline V and J ends were trimmed by 4 bases and 3 bases, with 10 bases remaining between them. CDR3 sequence: CATSKRVGYEQYF. DNA for the CDR3: TGTGCCACCAGCAAGAGGGTGGGCTACGAGCAGTACTTC. The full variable domain, with the rest looked up from reference TRBV15 and TRBJ2-7, is DAMVIQNPRYQVTQFGKPVTLSCSQTLNHNVMYWYQQKSSQAPKLLFHYYDKDFNNEADTPDNFQSRRPNTSFCFLDIRSPGLGDTAMYLCATSKRVGYEQYFGPGTRLTVT.

The V and J genes are TRBV20-1 and TRBJ2-5; TRBD2 is a possible D gene (7 bases). Germline-derived CDR1 and CDR2 are DFQATT and SNEGSKA (reference sequence). Trimming took 3 bases from V and 0 from J, leaving 14 bases between them. CDR3 size: 15 residues. The CDR3 DNA reads as TGCAGTGCTAGCCTGGCGGGGGCCAACCAAGAGACCCAGTACTTC. This gives the protein CSASLAGANQETQYF.

The rearrangement links TRBV2 to TRBJ2-7; no definite D call. The germline gives CDR1 SNHLY, CDR2 FYNNEI. The CDR3 is made up of 13 amino acids. V shed 3 bases and J shed 4 bases, with 10 bases lying between them. In DNA, the CDR3 is TGTGCCAGCAGTGAGCTAGAAGTGTACGAGCAGTACTTC. Its translation: CASSELEVYEQYF. The whole variable domain, filled in from reference TRBV2 and TRBJ2-7, reads EPEVTQTPSHQVTQMGQEVILRCVPISNHLYFYWYRQILGQKVEFLVSFYNNEISEKSEIFDDQFSVERPDGSNFTLKIRSTKLEDSAMYFCASSELEVYEQYFGPGTRLTVT.

This clonotype was seen a handful of times. The V and J genes are TRBV7-2 and TRBJ1-5; D gene unclear. The V end was cut by 5 bases, the J end by 3 bases, with 14 bases between. CDR3 length equals 15 residues. Germline-derived CDR1 and CDR2 are SGHTA and FQGNSA. The CDR3 spells CASSPHLGNNQPQHF. CDR3 sequence (DNA): TGTGCCAGCAGCCCCCATTTGGGGAACAATCAGCCCCAGCATTTT. The variable domain in full, completed from reference TRBV7-2 and TRBJ1-5, reads GAGVSQSPSNKVTEKGKDVELRCDPISGHTALYWYRQSLGQGLEFLIYFQGNSAPDKSGLPSDRFSAERTGGSVSTLTIQRTQQEDSAVYLCASSPHLGNNQPQHFGDGTRLSIL.

The genes are TRBV6-5 and TRBJ2-5; a weak D match, TRBD2 (6 bases). Germline lookup yields CDR1 MNHEY and CDR2 SVGAGI. Trimming took off 2 bases at V and 4 bases at J, with 14 bases between the two ends. The CDR3 contains 15 residues. The CDR3 protein is CASSYAGGLGETQYF. The CDR3, as DNA: TGTGCCAGCAGTTACGCCGGGGGTCTGGGAGAGACCCAGTACTTC.

The rearrangement links TRBV12-3 or TRBV12-4 to TRBJ1-6; perhaps TRBD1 as D (5 bases). The CDR3 loop spans 13 amino acids. V lost 10 bases and J lost 10, with 17 bases in between. The CDR3 loop is CATQATEGSPLHF. CDR3 bases: TGTGCCACCCAGGCAACTGAGGGGTCACCCCTCCACTTT.

This chain links TRBV7-2 with TRBJ2-3, with D perhaps given as TRBD1 or TRBD2 (6 bases each). The V gene lost 0 bases and the J gene lost 5 bases, with 12 bases spanning the gap. Looked up from germline, CDR1 is SGHTA and CDR2 is FQGNSA. The CDR3 is made up of 15 amino acids. CDR3 in DNA: TGTGCCAGCAGCTTAGCGGGGGGCCGGGGAGATACGCAGTATTTT. Encoded protein: CASSLAGGRGDTQYF.

This clonotype was counted once. The V call is TRBV19, the J call TRBJ2-6; D possibly matches TRBD1 or TRBD2 (5 bases each). The V end lost 8 bases, the J end lost 0 bases, and 11 bases lay between the germline ends. The CDR3 covers 15 residues. Per germline, CDR1 LNHDA and CDR2 SQIVND (reference sequence). In DNA, the CDR3 is TGTGCCAGTCAGGGACCTCACTCTGGGGCCAACGTCCTGACTTTC. Its translation is CASQGPHSGANVLTF.

Notes on this clonotype: One end of the junction does not line up with germline, which may come from a read error. The CDR3 coding sequence is TGTACCAGCAGTTTCCTAGGGACAGATACGCAGTATTTT. This gives the protein CTSSFLGTDTQYF. This chain links TRBV28 with TRBJ2-3; unclear D gene. This CDR3 spans 13 amino acids. Germline-derived CDR1 and CDR2 are MDHEN and SYDVKM.

This clonotype turned up a few times. This rearrangement joins TRBV7-9 to TRBJ2-2; the D gene is possibly TRBD1 (7 bases). CDR3 length: 14 amino acids. The V end was cut by 6 bases, the J end by 5 bases, with 13 bases between. Germline V CDR1 and CDR2: SEHNR, FQNEAQ (reference sequence). CDR3 amino acids: CASRRDSGTGELFF. CDR3 nucleotide sequence: TGTGCCAGCAGGCGGGACAGTGGGACCGGGGAGCTGTTTTTT.

The genes are TRBV7-8 and TRBJ2-7, with 7 bases matching TRBD1. Germline V gene data show CDR1 as SGHVS and CDR2 as FQNEAQ. The CDR3 consists of 13 residues. The junction had 3 bases not matched to a gene; V was cut back by 4 bases and J by 3 bases. CDR3 amino acids: CASSSSGGYEQYF. CDR3 in DNA: TGTGCCAGCAGCTCGTCAGGGGGCTACGAGCAGTACTTC. Full variable domain (remainder filled in from reference TRBV7-8 and TRBJ2-7): GAGVSQSPRYKVAKRGQDVALRCDPISGHVSLFWYQQALGQGPEFLTYFQNEAQLDKSGLPSDRFFAERPEGSVSTLKIQRTQQEDSAVYLCASSSSGGYEQYFGPGTRLTVT.